This T cell receptor beta chain came from a study of CD8 T cells in ankylosing spondylitis. This clonotype showed up just a few times. Its antigen is as yet unknown. Germline loops: CDR1 LGHNA, CDR2 YNFKEQ. The CDR3 has 17 amino acids. V lost 0 bases, J lost 0 bases, and 12 bases lay in between. Study observations and caveats: There was a TCR beta motif, made of several highly homologous variants, that appeared characteristic of ankylosing spondylitis blood.

Using its own MiXCR run on the 5' RACE reads, TCRdb lists one record per CDR3 protein. The table includes 750,000 to 850,000 distinct CDR3 sequences, approximately 12% detected once. The sequence came from a male donor with ankylosing spondylitis. V gene TRBV4-2 combines with J gene TRBJ1-5; the D gene is possibly TRBD1 (5 bases). Sequences were obtained from blood, either unsorted or a sorted T cell fraction (not recorded which). CDR3 in amino acids: CASSQDLSGRSNQPQHF. CDR3 in DNA: TGTGCCAGCAGCCAAGATTTATCAGGGCGTAGCAATCAGCCCCAGCATTTT.